This is a list of T cell receptor beta chains from one sample in a study of T cell clones after liver transplantation. Sequencing was performed with immunoSEQ multiplex PCR; in TCRdb, only in-frame clones are kept and a portion is missing. In the table there are 65,000 to 95,000 clones, 75% to 90% of which are singletons. Sequences were derived from CD4+ T cells from blood, sampled before liver transplant. The receptors originated from a human donor who received a liver transplant. Each CDR3 is given with its conserved first and last residue. The D gene is left open where the match is weak. Not all rows give a size; the values are once, few, many and, for expanded clones, a class.

abundance: few; v_gene: TRBV2; d_gene: NA; j_gene: TRBJ2-7; CDR3nt: TGTGCCAGCAAGGGGTCGGGGTACGAGCAGTACTTC; CDR3aa: CASKGSGYEQYF
abundance: NA; v_gene: TRBV10-3; d_gene: NA; j_gene: TRBJ2-3; CDR3nt: TGTGCCATATCACCCGGAGGGCGGGGCACAGATACGCAGTATTTT; CDR3aa: CAISPGGRGTDTQYF
abundance: NA; v_gene: TRBV5-1; d_gene: TRBD1; j_gene: TRBJ2-7; CDR3nt: TGCGCCAGCAGCTATACTGGGACAGCCTGGGAGCAGTACTTC; CDR3aa: CASSYTGTAWEQYF
abundance: NA; v_gene: TRBV11-3; d_gene: TRBD2; j_gene: TRBJ2-1; CDR3nt: TGTGCCAGCAGCGCCGGGACTAGCGTAGACAATGAGCAGTTCTTC; CDR3aa: CASSAGTSVDNEQFF
abundance: NA; v_gene: TRBV2; d_gene: NA; j_gene: TRBJ2-3; CDR3nt: TGTGCCAGCAGCCGTTCCTACAGGGCCAGCACAGATACGCAGTATTTT; CDR3aa: CASSRSYRASTDTQYF
abundance: NA; v_gene: TRBV19; d_gene: NA; j_gene: TRBJ1-5; CDR3nt: TGTGCCAGTAGTATGGCGGGGGGCCCGGGTAGCATGAGCAATCAGCCCCAGCATTTT; CDR3aa: CASSMAGGPGSMSNQPQHF
abundance: few; v_gene: TRBV21-1; d_gene: NA; j_gene: TRBJ2-7; CDR3nt: TGTGCCAGCAGCACACACCTCTACGAGCAGTACTTC; CDR3aa: CASSTHLYEQYF
abundance: NA; v_gene: TRBV7-3; d_gene: NA; j_gene: TRBJ1-2; CDR3nt: TGTGCCAGCAGCTTATTCCCGGGGGCTAACTATGGCTACACCTTC; CDR3aa: CASSLFPGANYGYTF
abundance: NA; v_gene: TRBV28; d_gene: TRBD2; j_gene: TRBJ2-1; CDR3nt: TGTGCCAGCAGTTTAGGCGGGAGCTACAATGAGCAGTTCTTC; CDR3aa: CASSLGGSYNEQFF
abundance: NA; v_gene: TRBV6-1; d_gene: NA; j_gene: TRBJ2-7; CDR3nt: TGTGCCAGCAGTAGGGACTTCTACGAGCAGTACTTC; CDR3aa: CASSRDFYEQYF
abundance: NA; v_gene: TRBV19; d_gene: TRBD1; j_gene: TRBJ2-5; CDR3nt: TGTGCCAGTAGTCAAGGGACAGCGGTGGGCCAAGAGACCCAGTACTTC; CDR3aa: CASSQGTAVGQETQYF
abundance: NA; v_gene: TRBV7-3; d_gene: NA; j_gene: TRBJ2-3; CDR3nt: TGTGCCAGCAGCCCCGGAGGGGTTGGTGCAGATACGCAGTATTTT; CDR3aa: CASSPGGVGADTQYF
abundance: NA; v_gene: TRBV9; d_gene: NA; j_gene: TRBJ2-3; CDR3nt: TGTGCCAGCAGCGTGTCTCTTGTCCTAGATACGCAGTATTTT; CDR3aa: CASSVSLVLDTQYF
abundance: NA; v_gene: TRBV18; d_gene: TRBD1; j_gene: TRBJ2-2; CDR3nt: TGTGCCAGCTCTCGAGACAGGGGCTCGGGGACCGGGGAGCTGTTTTTT; CDR3aa: CASSRDRGSGTGELFF
abundance: once; v_gene: TRBV5-3; d_gene: NA; j_gene: TRBJ1-1; CDR3nt: TGTGCCAGCCGAAGTGGGGGCGATCAGTTTGAAGCTTTCTTT; CDR3aa: CASRSGGDQFEAFF
abundance: NA; v_gene: TRBV4-1; d_gene: NA; j_gene: TRBJ2-6; CDR3nt: TGCGCCAGCAGCCAAGACGGGACAACTATCGACTCTGGGGCCAACGTCCTGACTTTC; CDR3aa: CASSQDGTTIDSGANVLTF
abundance: NA; v_gene: TRBV25-1; d_gene: NA; j_gene: TRBJ1-1; CDR3nt: TGTGCCAGCATCCAGAACACTGAAGCTTTCTTT; CDR3aa: CASIQNTEAFF
abundance: few; v_gene: TRBV28; d_gene: NA; j_gene: TRBJ2-7; CDR3nt: TGTGCCAGCAGTTTTGTTAGCGGTAACACCTACGAGCAGTACTTC; CDR3aa: CASSFVSGNTYEQYF
abundance: NA; v_gene: TRBV5-1; d_gene: NA; j_gene: TRBJ2-5; CDR3nt: TGCGCCAGCAGTCTCACAGTGGAGGAGACCCAGTACTTC; CDR3aa: CASSLTVEETQYF
abundance: NA; v_gene: TRBV28; d_gene: TRBD2; j_gene: TRBJ2-5; CDR3nt: TGTGCCAGCAGTTGGACTAGCGGGGGAAGGGGGACCCAGTACTTC; CDR3aa: CASSWTSGGRGTQYF
abundance: NA; v_gene: TRBV7-2; d_gene: TRBD2; j_gene: TRBJ2-7; CDR3nt: TGTGCCAGCAGTCCTCTAGGCCCCACTAGCGGGAGGGCCTACGAGCAGTACTTC; CDR3aa: CASSPLGPTSGRAYEQYF
abundance: NA; v_gene: TRBV7-9; d_gene: NA; j_gene: TRBJ1-2; CDR3nt: TGTGCCAGCAGCTTAAGTGAGGGGTTCTATGGCTACACCTTC; CDR3aa: CASSLSEGFYGYTF
abundance: few; v_gene: TRBV30; d_gene: TRBD1; j_gene: TRBJ1-4; CDR3nt: TGTGCCTGGTCCTCCACCAGAGGGGGCAATGAAAAACTGTTTTTT; CDR3aa: CAWSSTRGGNEKLFF
abundance: NA; v_gene: TRBV10-3; d_gene: TRBD2; j_gene: TRBJ2-1; CDR3nt: TGTGCCATCAGTGAGTGGGGTAGCGGGAGGGATGAGCAGTTCTTC; CDR3aa: CAISEWGSGRDEQFF
abundance: NA; v_gene: TRBV6-1; d_gene: TRBD2; j_gene: TRBJ2-1; CDR3nt: TGTGCCAGCAGTGATGGGGGACTAGCGGGAGGCCGCACTGAGCAGTTCTTC; CDR3aa: CASSDGGLAGGRTEQFF
abundance: NA; v_gene: TRBV4-3; d_gene: NA; j_gene: TRBJ1-5; CDR3nt: TGCGCCAGCAGCCATACAAGAGGTTTTAATCAGCCCCAGCATTTT; CDR3aa: CASSHTRGFNQPQHF
abundance: few; v_gene: TRBV5-1; d_gene: NA; j_gene: TRBJ2-2; CDR3nt: TGCGCCAGCAGCTTGGCCGGGATAGGCGGGGAGCTGTTTTTT; CDR3aa: CASSLAGIGGELFF
abundance: NA; v_gene: TRBV6-5; d_gene: TRBD1; j_gene: TRBJ1-1; CDR3nt: TGTGCCAGCAGGCACAGGGGAAGGGGCACTGAAGCTTTCTTT; CDR3aa: CASRHRGRGTEAFF
abundance: NA; v_gene: TRBV27; d_gene: TRBD2; j_gene: TRBJ2-3; CDR3nt: TGTGCCAGCAGTTTATCCAGCGGGAGTGTAGATACGCAGTATTTT; CDR3aa: CASSLSSGSVDTQYF
abundance: few; v_gene: TRBV16; d_gene: TRBD1; j_gene: TRBJ2-7; CDR3nt: TGTGCCAGCAGCCACCAAGGACAGGCCTCCTACGAGCAGTACTTC; CDR3aa: CASSHQGQASYEQYF
abundance: NA; v_gene: TRBV15; d_gene: NA; j_gene: TRBJ2-2; CDR3nt: TGTGCCACCAGCAGAGCCAGCGGATACACCGGGGAGCTGTTTTTT; CDR3aa: CATSRASGYTGELFF
abundance: NA; v_gene: TRBV5-4; d_gene: TRBD2; j_gene: TRBJ2-7; CDR3nt: TGTGCCAGCAGCTTGACGGCGGGAGATGACGAGCAGTACTTC; CDR3aa: CASSLTAGDDEQYF
abundance: NA; v_gene: TRBV6-5; d_gene: NA; j_gene: TRBJ2-1; CDR3nt: TGTGCCAGCAGGACGTGGGGCAGAAATGAGCAGTTCTTC; CDR3aa: CASRTWGRNEQFF
abundance: NA; v_gene: TRBV27; d_gene: TRBD1; j_gene: TRBJ1-2; CDR3nt: TGTGCCACCGCAAGACAGGGGTATGGCTACACCTTC; CDR3aa: CATARQGYGYTF
abundance: once; v_gene: TRBV18; d_gene: NA; j_gene: TRBJ1-2; CDR3nt: TGTGCCAGCTCACCAGGGGTACTCTATGGCTACACCTTC; CDR3aa: CASSPGVLYGYTF
abundance: few; v_gene: TRBV6-5; d_gene: NA; j_gene: TRBJ2-3; CDR3nt: TGTGCCAGCAGTTCCTTTTTACAGACAGATACGCAGTATTTT; CDR3aa: CASSSFLQTDTQYF
abundance: few; v_gene: TRBV5-5; d_gene: TRBD1; j_gene: TRBJ2-7; CDR3nt: TGTGCCAGCACCCTACAGGGGGCCTACGAGCAGTACTTC; CDR3aa: CASTLQGAYEQYF
abundance: once; v_gene: TRBV21-1; d_gene: NA; j_gene: TRBJ1-2; CDR3nt: TGTGCCAGCAGCAATAAACTACAGGGAAGTGCCAACTATGGCTACACCTTC; CDR3aa: CASSNKLQGSANYGYTF
abundance: few; v_gene: TRBV28; d_gene: TRBD1; j_gene: TRBJ2-7; CDR3nt: TGTGCCAGCAGTGAGACAGGGTCCTACGAGCAGTACTTC; CDR3aa: CASSETGSYEQYF
abundance: NA; v_gene: TRBV7-9; d_gene: NA; j_gene: TRBJ2-5; CDR3nt: TGTGCCAGCAGCTCGTACCGGGACGAAGAGACCCAGTACTTC; CDR3aa: CASSSYRDEETQYF
abundance: once; v_gene: TRBV28; d_gene: NA; j_gene: TRBJ2-3; CDR3nt: TGTGCCAGCAGTTTTCTCATCTACAGAGATAAACGATTAACAGATACGCAGTATTTT; CDR3aa: CASSFLIYRDKRLTDTQYF
abundance: NA; v_gene: TRBV18; d_gene: NA; j_gene: TRBJ1-1; CDR3nt: TGTGCCAGCTCACCAGGGACTGTGAACACTGAAGCTTTCTTT; CDR3aa: CASSPGTVNTEAFF
abundance: NA; v_gene: TRBV5-1; d_gene: NA; j_gene: TRBJ2-7; CDR3nt: TGCGCCAGCAGCTTGGGCGGACCAACTAACCTGATAGGCTACGAGCAGTACTTC; CDR3aa: CASSLGGPTNLIGYEQYF
abundance: NA; v_gene: TRBV4-3; d_gene: NA; j_gene: TRBJ2-6; CDR3nt: TGCGCCAGCAGCTACCAAGGACTGCTCTCTGGGGCCAACGTCCTGACTTTC; CDR3aa: CASSYQGLLSGANVLTF
abundance: NA; v_gene: TRBV7-2; d_gene: NA; j_gene: TRBJ1-2; CDR3nt: TGTGCCAGCAGCTCCGGGGGCCGACGACACGATGGCTACACCTTC; CDR3aa: CASSSGGRRHDGYTF
abundance: NA; v_gene: TRBV6-5; d_gene: TRBD1; j_gene: TRBJ1-2; CDR3nt: TGTGCCAGCACCCCCAACAGGGGATATGGCTACACCTTC; CDR3aa: CASTPNRGYGYTF
abundance: NA; v_gene: TRBV10-3; d_gene: TRBD2; j_gene: TRBJ2-5; CDR3nt: TGTGCCATCAGTGATGGGGGCGGGAGGGCCCAAGAGACCCAGTACTTC; CDR3aa: CAISDGGGRAQETQYF
abundance: NA; v_gene: TRBV28; d_gene: NA; j_gene: TRBJ1-2; CDR3nt: TGTGCCAGCAGTTATCGGTATGGCTACACCTTC; CDR3aa: CASSYRYGYTF